Below are 3 T cell receptor beta chains sequenced from a single sample in a study of blood T cells in healthy people across ages. Through a sample-barcoded 5' primer and a J-beta primer mix, a second PCR was run for roughly 6 to 11 cycles. TCRdb called the 5' RACE reads again in MiXCR, with one record for every CDR3 protein. The sample gives 540,000 or so distinct CDR3 sequences, roughly 29% of which show up once; about 18% is in the top ten. Sequencing was done on a sample of blood. The receptors were gathered from a woman in her sixties or seventies in good health.

The chain has TRBV15 and TRBJ2-3, with D perhaps being TRBD1 or TRBD2 (7 bases each). The V and J ends lost 7 bases and 4 bases respectively, with 18 bases between them. In germline, CDR1 is LNHNV, CDR2 YYDKDF (reference sequence). The CDR3 length is 15 residues. CDR3 nucleotides: TGTGCCACCAACCTGGGGGGGGACAGTTCAGATACGCAGTATTTT. Its translation: CATNLGGDSSDTQYF.

This clonotype showed up just a few times. The chain recombines TRBV9 with TRBJ2-2; the D gene is possibly TRBD2 (5 bases). This CDR3 spans 15 amino acids. CDR1 is SGDLS, CDR2 YYNGEE, per germline. Trimming pared 4 bases from V and 2 bases from J, leaving 12 bases between. The CDR3 sequence: CASSTLSGNTGELFF. DNA for the CDR3: TGTGCCAGCAGCACCCTGTCGGGAAACACCGGGGAGCTGTTTTTT.

Turning to this clonotype: This may be a read error: a much more frequent sequence differs by one nucleotide. The chain uses TRBV7-9 and TRBJ2-5; D call uncertain. CDR3 length equals 13 residues. Germline CDR1 SEHNR, CDR2 FQNEAQ (reference sequence). The V and J ends lost 2 bases and 3 bases respectively, with 7 bases between them. CDR3 nucleotides: TGTGCCAGCAGCTTAAACAGAAAAGAGACCCAGTACTTC. Amino acid sequence: CASSLNRKETQYF.